The next 26 T cell receptor beta chains were all read from a single sample in a study of molecular identifiers for immune sequencing clone quantification. Each CDR3 protein gets one entry after TCRdb re-called the PCR reads with MiXCR. The sample shows about 100,000 distinct CDR3 sequences, roughly 38% of them seen only once. The sequencing sample was made of naive CD8+ T cells from blood, with Jurkat cell RNA spiked in. Subset noted: FACS-sorted CD8+CD4-CCR7+CD45RA+ naive T cells. The origin of the receptors is a human donor in good health. Some libraries in this study had Jurkat cell RNA spiked in.

This clonotype was counted many times. The chain joins TRBV6-6 to TRBJ2-2; D is unclear. Germline loops: CDR1 MNHNY, CDR2 SVGAGI (reference sequence). The V end lost 2 bases, the J end lost 1 base, and 8 bases lay between the germline ends. The CDR3 runs to 15 residues. The CDR3 spells CASSYGLENTGELFF. CDR3 in DNA: TGTGCCAGCAGTTACGGGTTGGAGAACACCGGGGAGCTGTTTTTT.

This chain joins TRBV27 and TRBJ1-1; D ambiguous. The CDR3 has 13 residues. The germline gives CDR1 MNHEY, CDR2 SMNVEV (reference sequence). The V and J ends lost 1 base and 0 bases respectively, with 3 bases between them. CDR3 in amino acids: CASSLYMNTEAFF. The CDR3 nucleotides read TGTGCCAGCAGTTTATACATGAACACTGAAGCTTTCTTT.

The chain couples TRBV6-5 to TRBJ2-3; D is ambiguous. The germline V and J ends were trimmed by 5 bases and 1 base, with 7 bases remaining between them. Germline values: CDR1 MNHEY, CDR2 SVGAGI. The CDR3 has 13 residues. The chain's CDR3 is CASSITRTDTQYF. CDR3 sequence (DNA): TGTGCCAGCAGTATTACACGCACAGATACGCAGTATTTT.

The chain has TRBV6-2 or TRBV6-3 and TRBJ1-1, with D maybe TRBD1 (6 bases). The ends were cut back, 7 bases at V and 5 bases at J, with 17 bases in the middle. Per germline, CDR1 MNHEY and CDR2 SVGEGT. The CDR3 loop spans 14 amino acids. CDR3 region: CASTDLQGLTEAFF. CDR3 DNA sequence: TGTGCCAGCACCGATTTACAGGGCCTGACTGAAGCTTTCTTT.

This clonotype is a singleton in its sample. A much more abundant neighbour one base away suggests this may be a read error. The V call is TRBV5-1, the J call TRBJ1-5; D possibly corresponds to TRBD1 (6 bases). This CDR3 spans 15 amino acids. Germline assignment: CDR1 SGHRS and CDR2 YFSETQ. The CDR3 DNA is TGCGCCTGCAGCTTGGGGGGGCTTCGCAATCAGCCCCAGCATTTT. As protein: CACSLGGLRNQPQHF. Drawing the rest from reference TRBV5-1 and TRBJ1-5, the complete variable domain is KAGVTQTPRYLIKTRGQQVTLSCSPISGHRSVSWYQQTPGQGLQFLFEYFSETQRNKGNFPGRFSGRQFSNSRSEMNVSTLELGDSALYLCACSLGGLRNQPQHFGDGTRLSIL.

In regard to this clonotype: This may stem from a read error, because a much larger clone lies one nucleotide away. The chain has TRBV4-1 and TRBJ2-5; D uncertain. This CDR3 has 17 residues. Germline CDR1 and CDR2: MGHRA and YSYEKL. The chain's CDR3 is CASSQVIGASPDETRYF. CDR3 DNA: TGCGCCAGCAGCCAAGTAATAGGAGCCTCACCGGACGAGACCCGGTACTTC.

This rearrangement joins TRBV5-6 to TRBJ1-2; D is uncertain. V shed 2 bases and J shed 4 bases, with 9 bases lying between them. CDR3 length: 13 amino acids. CDR1 is SGHDT, CDR2 YYEEEE, per germline. The CDR3 reads CASSLGEVYGYTF. The CDR3 coding sequence is TGTGCCAGCAGCTTAGGAGAGGTCTATGGCTACACCTTC.

Of note for this clonotype: One base away lies a much larger clone, so this may be a sequencing read error. The CDR3 carries no conserved terminal phenylalanine or tryptophan, so it likely arises from a read error. This chain uses TRBV7-2 with TRBJ2-3; the match to TRBD2 covers 13 bases. The ends lost 5 bases at V and 4 bases at J; junction bases unmatched: 15. The CDR3 contains 19 residues. CDR1 is SGHTA and CDR2 is FQGNSA in the germline V gene. For the CDR3, the DNA is TGTGCCAGCAGCGATGACGGACTAGCGGGAGTCATTGGCCCAGATACGCAGTATTCT. Translation: CASSDDGLAGVIGPDTQYS.

J is TRBJ2-7 and V is TRBV20-1; D is possibly TRBD1 (6 bases). V gave up 2 bases and J gave up 3 bases, with 8 bases separating them. From germline, CDR1 is DFQATT and CDR2 SNEGSKA (reference sequence). The CDR3 consists of 12 residues. For the CDR3, the DNA is TGCAGTGCTAGACAGGGGATCTACGAGCAGTACTTC. Protein: CSARQGIYEQYF.

There are a few counts of this clonotype. CDR3 coding DNA: TGTGCCAGCAGCGCCCGAGCGGGAGGCTACGAGCAGTACTTC. As protein: CASSARAGGYEQYF. This chain uses TRBV9 with TRBJ2-7, with 9 bases that match TRBD2. CDR3 length: 14 amino acids. Germline CDR1 reads SGDLS; CDR2 reads YYNGEE. J lost 3 bases, V lost 3 bases, and 4 bases had no gene match.

The chain recombines TRBV6-5 with TRBJ2-7; no definite D call. Germline lookup yields CDR1 MNHEY and CDR2 SVGAGI. There are 13 residues in the CDR3. V dropped 2 bases and J dropped 1 base, with 6 bases sitting between them. The CDR3 spells CASSYQISYEQYF. In DNA, the CDR3 is TGTGCCAGCAGTTACCAGATTTCCTACGAGCAGTACTTC.

This sequence joins TRBV28 and TRBJ2-5; 7 nucleotides line up with TRBD1. The CDR3 contains 13 residues. J lost 4 bases, V lost 5 bases, and 4 bases had no gene match. Germline CDR1 and CDR2: MDHEN and SYDVKM. The CDR3: CASSETGRETQYF. CDR3 sequence (DNA): TGTGCCAGCAGTGAGACAGGGAGAGAGACCCAGTACTTC.

This clonotype has more than one count but fewer than ten. The J gene is TRBJ2-1, the V gene TRBV14, with unresolved D. The CDR3 contains 14 residues. The germline V and J ends were trimmed by 4 bases and 3 bases, with 10 bases remaining between them. CDR1 and CDR2 from the germline V gene are SGHDN and FVKESK. This chain's CDR3 is CASSPWTSYNEQFF. The CDR3 DNA is TGTGCCAGCAGCCCGTGGACCAGCTACAATGAGCAGTTCTTC.

The V gene is TRBV12-3 or TRBV12-4, the J gene TRBJ2-6, with TRBD1 as a possible D gene (6 bases). V shed 3 bases and J shed 5 bases, with 11 bases lying between them. This CDR3 has 15 amino acids. The CDR3 sequence is CASSFPRGRANVLTF. In DNA, the CDR3 is TGTGCCAGCAGTTTCCCCAGGGGTCGGGCCAACGTCCTGACTTTC.

The V gene is TRBV20-1, the J gene TRBJ2-1, with TRBD2 as a possible D gene (5 bases). The V end lost 6 bases, the J end lost 12 bases, and 18 bases lay between the germline ends. The CDR3 totals 12 residues. Germline V gives CDR1 DFQATT, CDR2 SNEGSKA (reference sequence). The CDR3 region is CSAPGEFTVQFF. CDR3 in DNA: TGCAGTGCCCCCGGGGAATTCACTGTGCAGTTCTTC.

V gene TRBV12-3 or TRBV12-4 combines with J gene TRBJ2-3, with TRBD2 matching 7 bases. V dropped 1 base and J dropped 1; count of bases not matched to a gene: 5. The length of the CDR3 is 16 residues. The DNA for the CDR3 is TGTGCCAGCAGTTTAGGCCCAGGGAGGGGCACAGATACGCAGTATTTT. Protein sequence: CASSLGPGRGTDTQYF.

The chain combines TRBV6-5 with TRBJ2-1, with TRBD2 matching over 8 bases. Per germline, CDR1 MNHEY and CDR2 SVGAGI. The CDR3 is made up of 14 amino acids. V lost 2 bases and J lost 6; bases outside the gene matches: 3. Written as DNA, the CDR3 is TGTGCCAGCAGTTACGGAACTAGCGGCAATGAGCAGTTCTTC. Its translation is CASSYGTSGNEQFF.

This clonotype has a handful of counts. This chain uses TRBV21-1 with TRBJ2-2; the table's D call of TRBD1 was not tested on the DNA. TRBV21-1 is classified as a pseudogene. The CDR3 totals 16 residues. The CDR3 loop reads CASSKGTGEDTGELFF. CDR3 nucleotide sequence: TGTGCCAGCAGCAAGGGGACAGGTGAAGACACCGGGGAGCTGTTTTTT.

About this clonotype: Being one base from a much bigger clone, this may be a read error. The chain has TRBV2 and TRBJ2-5; possibly TRBD2 for D (6 bases). The CDR3 has 15 residues. Deletions cut 7 bases from V and 4 bases from J, with 19 bases between. The germline CDR1 and CDR2 sequences are SNHLY and FYNNEI. The CDR3 DNA reads as TGTGCCAGCACGCCTGACCCGGGAGACCTAGAGACCCAGTACTTC. Amino acid sequence: CASTPDPGDLETQYF.

To note about this clonotype: Being one base from a much bigger clone, this may be a read error. The chain employs TRBV7-2 and TRBJ2-7; TRBD2 agrees at 10 bases. The CDR3 is 15 residues long. Germline V lookup: CDR1 SGHTA, CDR2 FQGNSA. After removal of 1 base from V and 3 bases from J, the junction contained 3 bases not matched to a gene. The CDR3 nucleotides are TGTGCCAGCAGCTTAGTGCCTAGCGGGAGCTACGAGCAGTACTTC. Encoded protein: CASSLVPSGSYEQYF.

This clonotype was observed a handful of times. V is TRBV25-1 and J is TRBJ2-7; possibly TRBD1 or TRBD2 for D (5 bases each). From germline, CDR1 is MGHDK and CDR2 SYGVNS. The CDR3 has 14 residues. V was shortened by 2 bases and J by 4 bases, with 12 bases between the two germline ends. The CDR3 reads CASSEGTARYEQYF. The CDR3, as DNA: TGTGCCAGCAGTGAAGGGACGGCGAGGTACGAGCAGTACTTC.

With regard to this clonotype: A much larger clone differs by one base, so this may be a read error. The chain couples TRBV9 to TRBJ1-1; TRBD1 aligns across 12 bases. The CDR3 has 14 amino acids. V lost 2 bases to trimming and J lost 6 bases; unmatched junction nucleotides: 2. Germline CDR1 reads SGDLS; CDR2 reads YYNGEE. Here the CDR3 reads CASSVGQGAPEAFF. In DNA, the CDR3 is TGTGCCAGCAGCGTGGGACAGGGGGCGCCTGAAGCTTTCTTT. Based on the CDR3 plus reference TRBV9 and TRBJ1-1, the full variable domain is DSGVTQTPKHLITATGQRVTLRCSPRSGDLSVYWYQQSLDQGLQFLIQYYNGEERAKGNILERFSAQQFPDLHSELNLSSLELGDSALYFCASSVGQGAPEAFFGQGTRLTVV.

This chain uses TRBV4-3 with TRBJ2-7; no clear D gene. V lost 4 bases and J lost 3, with 16 bases in between. Germline V CDR1 and CDR2: LGHNA, YSLEER. The CDR3 length is 15 residues. The CDR3 DNA reads as TGCGCCAGCAGCCTGGGAACGTCCCCTATCTACGAGCAGTACTTC. It translates to CASSLGTSPIYEQYF.

CDR3 DNA sequence: TGTGCCAGCAGCTTAGGTGGCAAGGCCCAGTACTTC. Its protein is CASSLGGKAQYF. The chain joins TRBV11-2 to TRBJ2-5; D not certain. V dropped 1 base and J dropped 9 bases, with 9 bases sitting between them. CDR1 is SGHAT and CDR2 is FQNNGV in the germline V gene. This CDR3 region has 12 residues. The complete variable domain, with remaining parts taken from reference TRBV11-2 and TRBJ2-5, reads EAGVAQSPRYKIIEKRQSVAFWCNPISGHATLYWYQQILGQGPKLLIQFQNNGVVDDSQLPKDRFSAERLKGVDSTLKIQPAKLEDSAVYLCASSLGGKAQYFGPGTRLLVL.

A word on this clonotype: It may be a read error: a sequence one base away is much more abundant. The gene calls are TRBV28 and TRBJ2-3; D possibly corresponds to TRBD1 (6 bases). Germline-derived CDR1 and CDR2 are MDHEN and SYDVKM. The germline V and J ends were trimmed by 5 bases and 3 bases, with 12 bases remaining between them. CDR3 length: 14 amino acids. In nucleotides, the CDR3 is TGTGCCAGCAGTCCCGGGACAAGGACAGATACGCAGTATTTT. As protein: CASSPGTRTDTQYF.

Regarding this clonotype: A much bigger clone sits one base away, suggesting this may be a read error. CDR3 protein: CASSEYRGRHETQYF. In nucleotides, the CDR3 is TGTGCCAGCAGTGAATATCGCGGAAGACACGAGACCCAGTACTTC. The chain joins TRBV25-1 to TRBJ2-5; the D is unclear. Deletions cut 0 bases from V and 5 bases from J, with 13 bases between. Germline assignment: CDR1 MGHDK and CDR2 SYGVNS. This CDR3 comprises 15 residues.